This paragraph reports one T cell receptor beta chain. These data belong to a study of blood T cell repertoires in COVID-19. The wider study: PBMCs, B-cell-depleted T cells, or T cells were the source of the cDNA or gDNA that made up the material.

In the authors' workflow: The assay estimated nucleated cells by amplifying reference gene primers. Using immunoSEQ multiplex PCR, the repertoire was profiled, and TCRdb retains in-frame clones only, with some absent. V, J and clone size were drawn from that table, and D and trimming were deduced from the DNA. The sample shows fewer than 350,000 clones, approximately 91% of them seen only once. Per the germline V gene, CDR1 is SNHLY and CDR2 is FYNNEI. Trimming cost V 2 bases and J 0 bases, with 8 bases left between them. This CDR3 comprises 15 residues. This receptor was taken from a woman under 40 who had been exposed to COVID-19. The sample consisted of PBMCs or T cells enriched from blood (not recorded which). The chain uses TRBV2 and TRBJ2-4; D is ambiguous. The CDR3 DNA sequence: TGTGCCAGCAGTGAAAGTGGAGTAGCCAAAAACATTCAGTACTTC. Translating it yields CASSESGVAKNIQYF.